The 19 T cell receptor beta chains below come from one sample, sequenced in a study of identical twins. TCRdb reprocessed the 5' RACE reads with MiXCR, giving one entry per CDR3 protein. The sample records around 250,000 distinct CDR3 sequences, approximately 7.1% being singletons. This sample was also put to use in a study of T cells expressing NK-cell markers.

Sequencing was done on a sample of CD8+ T cells sorted from blood. The receptors originated from a woman under 30 in good health.

In its sample, this clonotype was seen a few times. The chain combines TRBV29-1 with TRBJ2-1, with D possibly being TRBD1 or TRBD2 (5 bases each). V was pared by 4 bases and J by 15 bases, with 13 bases between. Germline loops: CDR1 SQVTM, CDR2 ANQGSEA. The CDR3 runs to 10 residues. DNA for the CDR3: TGCAGCGTTGGAAAACTGGGACGGTTCTTC. Protein sequence: CSVGKLGRFF.

V usage is TRBV11-1 and J usage is TRBJ2-1; D call uncertain. Trimming stripped 2 bases from V and 4 bases from J, with 24 bases between. This CDR3 has 19 amino acids. In germline, CDR1 is SGHAT, CDR2 FQDESV (reference sequence). The CDR3 reads CASSLPGVVTLEFYNEQFF. The CDR3 nucleotides are TGTGCCAGCAGCTTACCTGGCGTTGTGACACTTGAATTTTACAATGAGCAGTTCTTC.

The chain carries TRBV20-1 and TRBJ1-2; D not resolved. The CDR3 extends over 13 amino acids. From germline, CDR1 is DFQATT and CDR2 SNEGSKA (reference sequence). Trimming took off 0 bases at V and 4 bases at J, with 9 bases between the two ends. This chain's CDR3 is CSARDQEVYGYTF. The CDR3 nucleotides read TGCAGTGCTAGAGATCAGGAAGTCTATGGCTACACCTTC.

This rearrangement joins TRBV2 to TRBJ2-7; D remains unclear. The ends were cut back, 2 bases at V and 6 bases at J, with 5 bases in the middle. In germline, CDR1 is SNHLY, CDR2 FYNNEI. The CDR3 is 11 amino acids. This CDR3 reads CASSEPREQYF. CDR3 coding DNA: TGTGCCAGCAGTGAACCCCGCGAGCAGTACTTC.

In this sample, this clonotype turned up a few times. The rearrangement links TRBV7-9 to TRBJ2-7, with D perhaps matching TRBD1 or TRBD2 (7 bases each). CDR3 length: 15 residues. CDR1 and CDR2 from the germline V gene are SEHNR and FQNEAQ (reference sequence). Trimming removed 3 bases at V and 5 bases at J, with 17 bases between. CDR3 sequence reads: CASSFPDREGDEQYF. CDR3 in DNA: TGTGCCAGCAGCTTCCCTGACAGGGAGGGCGACGAGCAGTACTTC.

The J gene is TRBJ2-3, the V gene TRBV12-3 or TRBV12-4, with unresolved D. The CDR3 loop spans 14 amino acids. V lost 5 bases to trimming and J lost 4 bases, with 13 bases between them. This chain's CDR3 is CASSPVSGPDTQYF. The CDR3 DNA reads TGTGCCAGCAGTCCCGTGTCTGGCCCAGATACGCAGTATTTT.

CDR3 sequence: CASRPPTWRQGAQFDTEAFF. The CDR3 DNA reads as TGTGCCAGCAGACCCCCAACCTGGAGACAGGGGGCCCAATTTGACACTGAAGCTTTCTTT. The V call is TRBV7-9, the J call TRBJ1-1, with 10 nucleotides matching TRBD1. The CDR3 is 20 amino acids. Germline V CDR1 and CDR2: SEHNR, FQNEAQ (reference sequence). V lost 6 bases and J lost 3; bases outside the gene matches: 22.

This clonotype was seen ten or more times. The chain combines TRBV7-9 with TRBJ1-5, with a tentative D call TRBD1 (5 bases). With 5 bases removed from V and 4 bases from J, the gap between germline ends came to 6 bases. CDR1 is SEHNR, CDR2 FQNEAQ, per germline (reference sequence). CDR3 size: 12 residues. CDR3 DNA: TGTGCCAGCAGCGCAGGGAATCAGCCCCAGCATTTT. Amino acid sequence: CASSAGNQPQHF.

This clonotype occurred a few times. The junction and the germline gene differ at one end; a read error may be behind it. The chain couples TRBV30 to TRBJ2-1; D gene ambiguous. CDR3 length equals 11 residues. Per the germline V gene, CDR1 is GTSNPN and CDR2 is SVGIG (reference sequence). Here the CDR3 DNA reads TGTGCCTGGAGTGTTGGTGTTTCATGGATCTTC. Protein product: CAWSVGVSWIF.

This clonotype appeared a few times. CDR3 sequence (DNA): TGTGCCAGTAGTTTTGTGGCAGGCGCTAACGAGCAGTACTTC. The encoded protein is CASSFVAGANEQYF. The genes are TRBV19 and TRBJ2-7; no firm D call. In germline, CDR1 is LNHDA, CDR2 SQIVND (reference sequence). The CDR3 runs 14 residues. The V end was cut by 5 bases, the J end by 5 bases, with 16 bases between.

This clonotype was seen many times. The chain has TRBV12-5 and TRBJ2-5; the D gene is possibly TRBD1 (5 bases). CDR1 and CDR2 (germline): LGHNT, FRNRAP. The CDR3 runs to 14 residues. The V end was cut by 1 base, the J end by 4 bases, with 10 bases between. CDR3 coding DNA: TGTGCTAGTGGTTTGGGGACAAACCCAGAGACCCAGTACTTC. It encodes CASGLGTNPETQYF.

The chain joins TRBV12-3 or TRBV12-4 to TRBJ1-5; D gene uncertain. CDR3 size: 14 residues. Trimming removed 0 bases from V and 10 bases from J, with 13 bases in between. As DNA, the CDR3 is TGTGCCAGCAGTTTAGCCCCACAGATCAAACCCCAGCATTTT. Its protein is CASSLAPQIKPQHF.

There are many counts of this clonotype. This chain joins TRBV4-3 and TRBJ2-7, with 11 bases aligning to TRBD2. Per the germline V gene, CDR1 is LGHNA and CDR2 is YSLEER. The CDR3 covers 16 residues. Trimming at V came to 0 bases and at J to 5 bases, leaving 6 bases not matched to a gene. The CDR3 nucleotides read TGCGCCAGCAGCCAAGATACTAGCGGGAGTGTCAACGAGCAGTACTTC. It translates to CASSQDTSGSVNEQYF.

This clonotype was recorded a few times. The chain uses TRBV6-2 or TRBV6-3 and TRBJ2-3, with D uncertain. V was clipped by 4 bases and J by 2 bases, with 10 bases between them. The length of the CDR3 is 14 residues. The germline gives CDR1 MNHEY, CDR2 SVGEGT. This chain's CDR3 is CASSLGIYTDTQYF. CDR3 in DNA: TGTGCCAGCAGTTTAGGGATCTACACAGATACGCAGTATTTT.

The chain joins TRBV7-2 to TRBJ2-3, with a possible D match to TRBD2 (6 bases). The germline V and J ends were trimmed by 5 bases and 0 bases, with 15 bases remaining between them. Germline CDR1 is SGHTA and CDR2 is FQGNSA. The CDR3 spans 16 residues. CDR3 residues: CASSRYGRGSTDTQYF. CDR3 coding DNA: TGTGCCAGCAGCCGATATGGTCGGGGGAGCACAGATACGCAGTATTTT.

This clonotype was picked up a small number of times. CDR3 coding DNA: TGTGCCAGCCGAGCGAGGGACGCGGGGGTCCAAGAGACCCAGTACTTC. It is translated as CASRARDAGVQETQYF. The chain recombines TRBV2 with TRBJ2-5; 7 bases align to TRBD2. V was clipped by 8 bases and J by 1 base; unmatched bases: 13. Looked up from germline, CDR1 is SNHLY and CDR2 is FYNNEI. The CDR3 extends over 16 amino acids.

The rearrangement uses TRBV6-1 and TRBJ2-2, with 7 nucleotides matching TRBD1. V shed 8 bases and J 6 bases; nucleotides not matched to a gene: 18. The germline CDR1 and CDR2 sequences are MNHNS and SASEGT. The CDR3 contains 17 residues. The CDR3 loop reads CASSSLAARGSAGELFF. The CDR3 coding sequence is TGTGCCAGCTCCTCCCTCGCCGCCAGGGGGTCGGCCGGGGAGCTGTTTTTT.

CDR3 amino acids: CASSEALLSYNEQFF. Here the CDR3 DNA reads TGTGCCAGCAGTGAAGCGCTTTTGTCCTACAATGAGCAGTTCTTC. The chain recombines TRBV2 with TRBJ2-1; D unclear. CDR3 length equals 15 residues. CDR1 is SNHLY and CDR2 is FYNNEI in the germline V gene. Trimming pared 0 bases from V and 1 base from J, leaving 7 bases between.

The rearrangement links TRBV27 to TRBJ2-7, with TRBD1 identical over 9 bases. CDR1 is MNHEY and CDR2 is SMNVEV in the germline V gene (reference sequence). The V and J ends lost 5 bases and 2 bases, in that order; junction bases with no gene match: 4. The CDR3 contains 14 residues. CDR3 bases: TGTGCCAGCAGTCACGGGACAGGGCCCTACGAGCAGTACTTC. It yields the protein CASSHGTGPYEQYF.